The 17 T cell receptor beta chains below all came from one sample that was sequenced in a study of shared clonotypes between healthy human individuals. Assay: immunoSEQ multiplex PCR; the TCRdb copy retains only in-frame clones and omits some. The profile covers approximately 940,000 clones, with about 80% appearing a single time and nearly 1.5% taken by the ten largest. The sequencing input was memory CD4+ T cells sorted from blood. Sample subset: CD45RA-negative fraction. These receptors all come from a young man in good health.

The chain recombines TRBV5-4 with TRBJ2-5; TRBD2 aligns across 8 bases. Germline V gene sequence: CDR1 SGHNT, CDR2 YYREEE (reference sequence). This CDR3 is 15 amino acids long. The ends lost 4 bases at V and 2 bases at J; junction bases unmatched: 7. Here the CDR3 reads CASSRGGGKQETQYF. CDR3 bases: TGTGCCAGCAGCCGGGGGGGCGGGAAACAAGAGACCCAGTACTTC.

The chain links TRBV10-2 to TRBJ2-7; a possible D gene is TRBD2 (7 bases). V was clipped by 4 bases and J by 0 bases, with 19 bases between them. This CDR3 contains 17 residues. The germline CDR1 and CDR2 sequences are WSHSY and SAAADI. Here the CDR3 DNA reads TGCGCCAGCAGTGTTAAAGGTGGGGGCGGGAGCTCCTACGAGCAGTACTTC. As protein: CASSVKGGGGSSYEQYF.

Regarding this clone: Additional DNA sequences in this sample encode the identical CDR3. The chain couples TRBV19 to TRBJ1-3, with D maybe TRBD1 (6 bases). The CDR3 consists of 14 residues. The V gene lost 7 bases and the J gene lost 0 bases, with 10 bases spanning the gap. Germline V gives CDR1 LNHDA, CDR2 SQIVND (reference sequence). The CDR3 bases are TGTGCCAGTACCCTGGACAGCTCTGGAAACACCATATATTTT. Residues: CASTLDSSGNTIYF.

The rearrangement uses TRBV5-4 and TRBJ2-3; weak D call: TRBD2 (5 bases). CDR1 and CDR2 (germline): SGHNT, YYREEE (reference sequence). V was cut by 7 bases and J by 0 bases, with 27 bases left in between. The length of the CDR3 is 19 residues. The CDR3, as DNA: TGTGCCAGCTTTACCGGGATGACTCTAGGATCCCCTAGCACAGATACGCAGTATTTT. This gives the protein CASFTGMTLGSPSTDTQYF. Full variable domain (rest looked up from reference TRBV5-4 and TRBJ2-3): ETGVTQSPTHLIKTRGQQVTLRCSSQSGHNTVSWYQQALGQGPQFIFQYYREEENGRGNFPPRFSGLQFPNYSSELNVNALELDDSALYLCASFTGMTLGSPSTDTQYFGPGTRLTVL.

The chain links TRBV7-2 to TRBJ1-6, with D perhaps matching TRBD1 (6 bases). The ends were cut back, 0 bases at V and 7 bases at J, with 19 bases in the middle. This CDR3 is 18 amino acids long. Germline loops: CDR1 SGHTA, CDR2 FQGNSA. CDR3 protein: CASSLAVLEGVNNSPLHF. DNA of the CDR3: TGTGCCAGCAGCTTAGCGGTGTTAGAGGGGGTTAACAATTCACCCCTCCACTTT.

V is TRBV6-6 and J is TRBJ2-5; D is possibly TRBD1 or TRBD2 (5 bases each). This CDR3 has 13 residues. CDR1 and CDR2 (germline): MNHNY, SVGAGI (reference sequence). V lost 5 bases to trimming and J lost 3 bases, with 10 bases between them. CDR3 in amino acids: CASSRGEKETQYF. The CDR3 DNA follows: TGTGCCAGCAGTAGGGGAGAGAAAGAGACCCAGTACTTC.

This clone was seen a few times. V and J are TRBV19 and TRBJ1-1; 7 nucleotides match TRBD1. The V and J ends lost 4 bases and 1 base, in that order; junction bases with no gene match: 3. This CDR3 is built from 14 residues. CDR1 and CDR2 (germline): LNHDA, SQIVND (reference sequence). DNA of the CDR3: TGTGCCAGTAGTACGGGACAGCAGAACACTGAAGCTTTCTTT. Translation: CASSTGQQNTEAFF. Full variable domain (remainder filled in from reference TRBV19 and TRBJ1-1): DGGITQSPKYLFRKEGQNVTLSCEQNLNHDAMYWYRQDPGQGLRLIYYSQIVNDFQKGDIAEGYSVSREKKESFPLTVTSAQKNPTAFYLCASSTGQQNTEAFFGQGTRLTVV.

This sequence joins TRBV4-1 and TRBJ1-3; D remains ambiguous. Trimming pared 6 bases from V and 2 bases from J, leaving 14 bases between. The CDR3 sequence is 15 residues long. Germline V gives CDR1 MGHRA, CDR2 YSYEKL. The CDR3 region is CASSNYLGPGNTIYF. Here the CDR3 DNA reads TGCGCCAGCAGTAACTACTTGGGCCCTGGAAACACCATATATTTT.

The chain recombines TRBV7-2 with TRBJ2-3; D is possibly TRBD1 (5 bases). The CDR3 consists of 14 residues. Trimming removed 1 base from V and 4 bases from J, with 9 bases in between. CDR1 is SGHTA, CDR2 FQGNSA, per germline. CDR3 sequence reads: CASSLDRYSDTQYF. In DNA form, the CDR3 reads TGTGCCAGCAGCTTAGACAGGTACTCAGATACGCAGTATTTT.

The rearrangement links TRBV29-1 to TRBJ1-2; weak D call: TRBD1 (5 bases). The V gene's germline CDR1 is SQVTM and CDR2 ANQGSEA. The CDR3 runs to 11 residues. V shed 6 bases and J shed 6 bases, with 11 bases lying between them. DNA for the CDR3: TGCAGCGTGCAGGGTAAACATGGCTACACCTTC. Protein: CSVQGKHGYTF.

V gene TRBV7-2 combines with J gene TRBJ1-6; 9 nucleotides line up with TRBD1. This CDR3 spans 17 amino acids. The germline V gene has CDR1 SGHTA and CDR2 FQGNSA. With 6 bases clipped from V and 1 base from J, the junction kept 7 bases outside the gene matches. The CDR3, as DNA: TGTGCCAGCAGTGGACAGGGGCGCGCGTCCTATAATTCACCCCTCCACTTT. This gives the protein CASSGQGRASYNSPLHF.

Comment on this clone: Distinct nucleotide sequences in the sample also encode this CDR3. V usage is TRBV6-5 and J usage is TRBJ2-3; 8 nucleotides align to TRBD2. The CDR3 contains 14 residues. V shed 8 bases, J shed 3 bases, and the junction held 7 bases outside the gene matches. CDR1 MNHEY and CDR2 SVGAGI come from the germline V gene. This CDR3 is CASSRGGRTDTQYF. DNA for the CDR3: TGTGCCAGCTCCCGCGGGGGGAGGACAGATACGCAGTATTTT.

The chain uses TRBV7-2 and TRBJ2-7; TRBD1 aligns across 10 bases. The CDR3 totals 15 residues. The V gene end was trimmed by 6 bases and the J gene end by 2 bases; junction bases not matched to a gene: 7. The germline gives CDR1 SGHTA, CDR2 FQGNSA. The CDR3 region has the DNA TGTGCCAGCAGGTACGTCGGGACAGGGGCCTACGAGCAGTACTTC. Translation gives CASRYVGTGAYEQYF.

The chain links TRBV5-4 to TRBJ2-3; 15 bases align to TRBD2. Germline V gene sequence: CDR1 SGHNT, CDR2 YYREEE (reference sequence). The V and J ends lost 4 bases and 10 bases, in that order; junction bases with no gene match: 7. CDR3 length: 15 amino acids. Written as DNA, the CDR3 is TGTGCCAGCAGCCCTCGGACTAGCGGGGGGGCTGCGCAGTATTTT. It is translated as CASSPRTSGGAAQYF.

The chain joins TRBV19 to TRBJ1-3, with 7 bases lining up with TRBD1. With 6 bases clipped from V and 0 bases from J, the junction kept 5 bases outside the gene matches. Per germline, CDR1 LNHDA and CDR2 SQIVND (reference sequence). This CDR3 is built from 15 residues. CDR3 region: CASRPRTGSGNTIYF. The CDR3 nucleotides read TGTGCCAGTAGGCCCCGGACAGGCTCTGGAAACACCATATATTTT.

On this clone: Its ends do not fully match the called genes, so a read error is possible. The chain has TRBV7-7 and TRBJ2-1, with D tentatively TRBD2 (6 bases). Germline values: CDR1 SSHAT, CDR2 FNYEAQ (reference sequence). This CDR3 comprises 13 residues. In nucleotides, the CDR3 is TGTGCTAGCAGCTCGGAGGGCAGTCGGGAGCAGTTCTTC. This translates into CASSSEGSREQFF.

This clone was found a few times. The V and J genes are TRBV12-5 and TRBJ1-1, with unresolved D. Germline V gene sequence: CDR1 LGHNT, CDR2 FRNRAP. This CDR3 has 13 amino acids. V was shortened by 4 bases and J by 6 bases, with 12 bases between the two germline ends. CDR3 nucleotides: TGTGCTAGTGGTTACAATGAATTTGCTGAAGCTTTCTTT. Encoded protein: CASGYNEFAEAFF.